This is a list of T cell receptor beta chains from one sample in a study of T cell repertoires in cytomegalovirus infection. TCRdb used MiXCR to reprocess the reads, holding one entry per CDR3 protein. The table records 640,000 or so distinct CDR3 sequences, around 32% of them present only once. Their target antigens are unknown. The specimen was cultured PBMCs, collected from culture after CMV antigen stimulation. These receptors were collected from a human donor in good health (CMV status not recorded). Some clones in this sample may be carry-over from other donors' samples. Each CDR3 is given without its conserved first and last residue.

J gene | V gene | CDR3 protein
TRBJ1-1 | TRBV7-8 | ASSQRTTEAF
TRBJ2-6 | TRBV7-6 | ASSLRGRGANVLT
TRBJ2-1 | TRBV2 | ASSEVGGLYNEQF
TRBJ1-1 | TRBV10-2 | ASSDVGGKAF
TRBJ2-7 | TRBV12-3/TRBV12-4 | ASRPPGLVSYEQY
TRBJ1-4 | TRBV7-2 | ASSSRGGLYEKLF
TRBJ2-3 | TRBV4-2 | ASSEGGTGDTQY
TRBJ1-6 | TRBV4-2 | ASSQDLGQGGSPLH
TRBJ2-7 | TRBV7-2 | ASSFPGVEQY
TRBJ1-5 | TRBV20-1 | SVPKRGFRLGNQPQH
TRBJ2-1 | TRBV7-2 | ASRGTSYGNEQF
TRBJ2-3 | TRBV19 | ASSINLAVTDTQY
TRBJ1-5 | TRBV11-2 | ASSSTLDNQPQH
TRBJ1-1 | TRBV12-3/TRBV12-4 | ASSFGHNTEAF
TRBJ2-7 | TRBV5-6 | ASSLVGLTSSYEQY
TRBJ2-3 | TRBV30 | AWSDTDTQY
TRBJ1-2 | TRBV7-2 | ASSLAAVANYGYT
TRBJ2-2 | TRBV2 | ASMVGGSGELF
TRBJ2-7 | TRBV6-6 | ASSYREYEQY
TRBJ2-1 | TRBV27 | ASSLAGGYNEQF